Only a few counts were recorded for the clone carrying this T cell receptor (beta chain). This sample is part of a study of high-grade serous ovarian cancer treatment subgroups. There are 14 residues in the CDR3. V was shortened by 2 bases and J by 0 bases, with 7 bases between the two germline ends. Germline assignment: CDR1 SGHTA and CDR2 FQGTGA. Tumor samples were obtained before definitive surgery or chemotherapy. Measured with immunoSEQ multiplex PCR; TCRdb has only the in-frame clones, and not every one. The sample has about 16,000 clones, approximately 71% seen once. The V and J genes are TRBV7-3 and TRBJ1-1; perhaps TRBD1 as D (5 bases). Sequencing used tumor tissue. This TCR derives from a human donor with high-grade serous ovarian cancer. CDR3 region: CASSLQGMNTEAFF. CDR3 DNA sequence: TGTGCCAGCAGCTTACAGGGAATGAACACTGAAGCTTTCTTT. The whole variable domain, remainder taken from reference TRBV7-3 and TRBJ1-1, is GAGVSQTPSNKVTEKGKYVELRCDPISGHTALYWYRQSLGQGPEFLIYFQGTGAADDSGLPNDRFFAVRPEGSVSTLKIQRTERGDSAVYLCASSLQGMNTEAFFGQGTRLTVV.